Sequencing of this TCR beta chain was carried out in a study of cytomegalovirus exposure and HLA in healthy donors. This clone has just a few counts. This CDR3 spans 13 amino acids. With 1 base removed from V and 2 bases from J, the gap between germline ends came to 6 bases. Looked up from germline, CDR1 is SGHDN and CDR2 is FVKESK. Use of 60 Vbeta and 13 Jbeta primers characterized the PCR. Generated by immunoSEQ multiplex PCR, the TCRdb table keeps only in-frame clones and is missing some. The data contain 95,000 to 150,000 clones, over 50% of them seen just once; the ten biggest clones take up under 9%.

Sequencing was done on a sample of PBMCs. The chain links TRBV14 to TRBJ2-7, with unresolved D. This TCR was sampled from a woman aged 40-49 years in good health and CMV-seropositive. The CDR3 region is CASSQAVAYEQYF. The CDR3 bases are TGTGCCAGCAGCCAAGCCGTAGCCTACGAGCAGTACTTC. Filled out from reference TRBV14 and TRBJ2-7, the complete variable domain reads EAGVTQFPSHSVIEKGQTVTLRCDPISGHDNLYWYRRVMGKEIKFLLHFVKESKQDESGMPNNRFLAERTGGTYSTLKVQPAELEDSGVYFCASSQAVAYEQYFGPGTRLTVT.